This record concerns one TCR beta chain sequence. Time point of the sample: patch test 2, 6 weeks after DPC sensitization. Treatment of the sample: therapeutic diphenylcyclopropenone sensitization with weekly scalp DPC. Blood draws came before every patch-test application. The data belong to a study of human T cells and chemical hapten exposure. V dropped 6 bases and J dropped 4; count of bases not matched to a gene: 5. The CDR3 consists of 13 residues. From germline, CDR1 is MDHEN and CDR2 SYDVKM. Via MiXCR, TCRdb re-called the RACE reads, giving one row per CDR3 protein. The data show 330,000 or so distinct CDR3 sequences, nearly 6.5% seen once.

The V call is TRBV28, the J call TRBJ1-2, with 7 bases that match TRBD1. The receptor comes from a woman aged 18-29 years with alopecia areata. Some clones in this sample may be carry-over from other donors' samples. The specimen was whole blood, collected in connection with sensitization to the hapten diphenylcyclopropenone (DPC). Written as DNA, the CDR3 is TGTGCCAGCAGAGACAGGGTCACCTATGGCTACACCTTC. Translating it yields CASRDRVTYGYTF.